This T cell receptor beta chain emerged from a study of blood T cell repertoires in COVID-19. Per germline, CDR1 MNHNS and CDR2 SASEGT. The CDR3 has 13 amino acids. V lost 2 bases and J lost 1, with 5 bases in between. Authors' data handling: Researchers report that nucleated cell counts were estimated from reference gene primer amplification. The repertoire was sequenced with immunoSEQ multiplex PCR; TCRdb's copy has only in-frame clones and lacks some. V, J and clone size derive from that table, while D and trimming were established from the DNA sequence. The sample has roughly 200,000 clones, more than 70% seen once.

The source material was peripheral blood. The source is a young man with active or convalescent COVID-19. The rearrangement joins TRBV6-1 to TRBJ1-1; D remains ambiguous. CDR3 amino acids: CASSETGNTEAFF. For the CDR3, the DNA is TGTGCCAGCAGTGAAACTGGGAACACTGAAGCTTTCTTT.